This T cell receptor beta chain appears in the sequencing data of a study of T cell responses to AZD1222 COVID-19 vaccine. Points from the study as a whole: It should be noted that donors were predominantly white British and more often female, and clonal diversity was possibly underestimated.

TCRdb's copy holds only in-frame clones and misses some; the assay was immunoSEQ multiplex PCR. The table records 100,000 to 110,000 clones, around 90% of them present only once. For this clone: Its antigen is currently unknown.

The length of the CDR3 is 15 residues. The germline gives CDR1 MNHNY, CDR2 SVGAGI (reference sequence). Trimming left V 0 bases short and J 9 bases short, with 15 bases between. This clonotype was obtained from an adult in good health. V gene TRBV6-6 combines with J gene TRBJ1-5; TRBD1 is a possible D gene (5 bases). The sample consisted of peripheral blood, taken on day 0 of AZD1222 vaccination. CDR3 region: CASSYSTGPRAPQHF. The CDR3 DNA follows: TGTGCCAGCAGTTACTCGACGGGACCACGGGCGCCCCAGCATTTT.